A selection of T cell receptor beta chains follows, all from one sample in a study of response to subunit inactivated influenza vaccine. TCRdb processed the RT-PCR reads anew with MiXCR; each CDR3 protein has one entry. The data show 530,000 or so distinct CDR3 sequences, less than 15% seen once. Sequencing used PBMCs from blood, obtained 11 to 12 days after vaccination. These receptors all stem from a man aged 45-65 years who received an inactivated influenza vaccine. Both conserved end residues are part of each CDR3. A D gene is named only where the DNA matches it firmly. A clone size is listed for some rows: how often the clone was seen (once, few, many), or a class if it is expanded.

clone_size	v_call	j_call	d_call	cdr3_nt	cdr3_aa
few	TRBV5-6	TRBJ2-1	NA	TGTGCCAGCAGCTTGTGGAGGGGTGAGCAGTTCTTC	CASSLWRGEQFF
once	TRBV30	TRBJ2-7	TRBD1	TGTGCCTGGAGTGACGGGACAGAGACCTACGAGCAGTACTTC	CAWSDGTETYEQYF
few	TRBV4-3	TRBJ2-5	NA	TGCGCCAGCAGCCAAGATCTTTTTGCAGAGACCCAGTACTTC	CASSQDLFAETQYF
NA	TRBV6-5	TRBJ1-1	TRBD1	TGTGCCAGCAGTTACGGGACAGCACGTTTGAACACTGAAGCTTTCTTT	CASSYGTARLNTEAFF
many	TRBV5-1	TRBJ1-1	NA	TGCGCCAGCAGGGCGGAGGGAAGCAGAGAAGCTTTCTTT	CASRAEGSREAFF
NA	TRBV5-1	TRBJ2-6	TRBD1	TGCGCCAGCAGCCCGGGACAGGGATATCTAACTGGGGCCAACGTCCTGACTTTC	CASSPGQGYLTGANVLTF
NA	TRBV7-9	TRBJ2-7	NA	TGTGCCAGCAGCTTAGTAAGCGGCAGGGAAGGGTCTTACGAGCAGTACTTC	CASSLVSGREGSYEQYF
few	TRBV2	TRBJ1-6	NA	TGTGCCAGCAGTCCCGGGCCTCATAATTCACCCCTCCACTTT	CASSPGPHNSPLHF
NA	TRBV10-3	TRBJ1-2	NA	TGTGCCATCAGTCCTAGAGGGGACCCAGACGGCTACACCTTC	CAISPRGDPDGYTF
NA	TRBV20-1	TRBJ1-6	TRBD1	TGCAGTGCTAGAGGGAGACAGGGGGCGTTCAATTCACCCCTCCACTTT	CSARGRQGAFNSPLHF
NA	TRBV7-3	TRBJ2-5	NA	TGTGCCAGCAGCTTAAGGGGCCCCCAAGAGACCCAGTACTTC	CASSLRGPQETQYF
NA	TRBV5-1	TRBJ1-1	NA	TGCGCCAGCAGCCCTACAACAACAGCGAACACTGAAGCTTTCTTT	CASSPTTTANTEAFF
few	TRBV10-3	TRBJ2-7	NA	TGTGCCATCAAACCGGGACGGGACTACGAGCAGTACTTC	CAIKPGRDYEQYF
NA	TRBV2	TRBJ2-5	NA	TGTGCCAGCAGTGGACAGAGACAAGAGACCCAGTACTTC	CASSGQRQETQYF
NA	TRBV7-2	TRBJ2-7	NA	TGTGCCAGCAGCCAAGGGACGAAAGCCTACGAGCAGTACTTC	CASSQGTKAYEQYF
NA	TRBV20-1	TRBJ2-1	NA	TGCAGCGGGCTTTGGGCAGGGATGCACAATGAGCAGTTCTTC	CSGLWAGMHNEQFF
NA	TRBV20-1	TRBJ2-4	NA	TGCAGTGCACAGGACAGCTTAGCCAAAAACATTCAGTACTTC	CSAQDSLAKNIQYF
NA	TRBV7-6	TRBJ2-7	TRBD1	TGTGCCAGCAGCCCGACCGGGACAGGGGTCTCCTACGAGCAGTACTTC	CASSPTGTGVSYEQYF
many	TRBV10-3	TRBJ2-7	NA	TGTGCCGTCTCCGAGGGAACCAACGAGCAGTACTTC	CAVSEGTNEQYF
NA	TRBV6-1	TRBJ1-2	TRBD1	TGTGCCAGCAAACTCGGGACAGGGGGCGGTGGCTACACCTTC	CASKLGTGGGGYTF
few	TRBV20-1	TRBJ2-5	TRBD2	TGCAGTGCTATCCTAGCGGGAGGAGGAGAGACCCAGTACTTC	CSAILAGGGETQYF
NA	TRBV15	TRBJ2-5	NA	TGTGCCACCAGCAGAGATTTCGGGATCGGAGAGACCCAGTACTTC	CATSRDFGIGETQYF
NA	TRBV2	TRBJ1-1	NA	TGTGCCATCAGACAGGAGGGGACTGAAGCTTTCTTT	CAIRQEGTEAFF
few	TRBV5-1	TRBJ2-5	NA	TGCGCCAGCAGCTTGCAGGGGTCCTGGGAGACCCAGTACTTC	CASSLQGSWETQYF
NA	TRBV5-1	TRBJ2-4	NA	TGCGCCAGCAGCTTGTCTGAGCGAAACATTCAGTACTTC	CASSLSERNIQYF
NA	TRBV29-1	TRBJ2-5	TRBD2	TGCAGCGTTGGGGCTAGCGGGAGTCGGGAGACCCAGTACTTC	CSVGASGSRETQYF
NA	TRBV6-2/TRBV6-3	TRBJ2-7	TRBD2	TGTGCCAGCAGACCTCGGGCTAGCGGGAGCTACGAGCAGTACTTC	CASRPRASGSYEQYF
few	TRBV11-2	TRBJ1-2	NA	TGTGCCAGCAGCATAGGACCTTCCATGTATGGCTACACCTTC	CASSIGPSMYGYTF
few	TRBV10-3	TRBJ2-2	NA	TGTGCCATCAGTGAGCCGGGAAGATCGAACACCGGGGAGCTGTTTTTT	CAISEPGRSNTGELFF
many	TRBV7-3	TRBJ1-1	NA	TGTGCCAGCAGCCCCGGGGCAAACACTGAAGCTTTCTTT	CASSPGANTEAFF
few	TRBV7-2	TRBJ2-1	TRBD1	TGTGCCAGCAGCTTAGCGAAAGGACAGGGACGGTTCTTC	CASSLAKGQGRFF
NA	TRBV18	TRBJ2-3	NA	TGTGCCAGCTCACCACCGTCACAGACCTTGGATACGCAGTATTTT	CASSPPSQTLDTQYF
NA	TRBV29-1	TRBJ2-3	TRBD2	TGCAGCGTTGAAGACGGGGGGGATACGCAGTATTTT	CSVEDGGDTQYF
NA	TRBV6-1	TRBJ2-7	NA	TGTGCCAGCTCTACCCGCGCTGAAGCTAGTGGCGAGCAGTACTTC	CASSTRAEASGEQYF
few	TRBV12-3/TRBV12-4	TRBJ1-2	NA	TGTGCCAGCAGTCGCCTAGGGTACTATGGCTACACCTTC	CASSRLGYYGYTF
NA	TRBV2	TRBJ1-3	NA	TGTGCCAGTTTCTGGGGAAACACCATATATTTT	CASFWGNTIYF
NA	TRBV20-1	TRBJ1-4	TRBD1	TGCAGTGCTAGTAGAGGGGGCGGTGAAAAACTGTTTTTT	CSASRGGGEKLFF
NA	TRBV20-1	TRBJ2-7	TRBD1	TGCAGTGCACCGAGACAGGGGGCCTACGAGCAGTACTTC	CSAPRQGAYEQYF
few	TRBV10-2	TRBJ2-1	NA	TGCGCCAGCAGTGAGCCGGGATTATGGAATGAGCAGTTCTTC	CASSEPGLWNEQFF
few	TRBV7-9	TRBJ2-5	TRBD2	TGTGCCAGCAGCTCCGGACTAGCGGGCCGGGAGACCCAGTACTTC	CASSSGLAGRETQYF
NA	TRBV20-1	TRBJ2-1	NA	TGCAGTGCTACGCTAGCGAGGAGTGAGCAGTTCTTC	CSATLARSEQFF
NA	TRBV20-1	TRBJ2-6	TRBD2	TGCAGTGCTAGAGATGGTCTAGCGGGGTTTAACTCTGGGGCCAACGTCCTGACTTTC	CSARDGLAGFNSGANVLTF
many	TRBV12-3/TRBV12-4	TRBJ2-7	TRBD1	TGTGCCAGCAGTGAAGGACAGGGAGCCTACGAGCAGTACTTC	CASSEGQGAYEQYF
NA	TRBV4-1	TRBJ2-3	NA	TGCGCCAGCAGCCGTATTCCGGGACCAAACTATGATACGCAGTATTTT	CASSRIPGPNYDTQYF
NA	TRBV10-2	TRBJ2-5	NA	TGCGCCAGCAGGGACCCTCTCGCTGGGGACCAAGAGACCCAGTACTTC	CASRDPLAGDQETQYF
few	TRBV20-1	TRBJ1-1	NA	TGCAGTGCTCCCCACCTCGGTTCAATGAACACTGAAGCTTTCTTT	CSAPHLGSMNTEAFF
NA	TRBV12-3/TRBV12-4	TRBJ2-1	NA	TGTGCCAGCAGCCCTCCTACGGACAATGAGCAGTTCTTC	CASSPPTDNEQFF
many	TRBV2	TRBJ2-1	NA	TGTGCCAGCAGCACAAGAGGGGTCAACAATGAGCAGTTCTTC	CASSTRGVNNEQFF
NA	TRBV7-9	TRBJ1-5	TRBD1	TGTGCCAGCAGCTTACAGGGGGCGGATCAGCCCCAGCATTTT	CASSLQGADQPQHF
few	TRBV5-1	TRBJ2-2	NA	TGCGCCAGCAGCTTGGCGGCAGTAAACACCGGGGAGCTGTTTTTT	CASSLAAVNTGELFF